This T cell receptor beta chain emerged from a study of blood T cell repertoires in COVID-19. Losses at the gene ends were 10 bases for V and 5 bases for J; bases not matched to a gene: 5. The CDR3 totals 14 residues. From germline, CDR1 is ENHRY and CDR2 SYGVKD. Sequencing used immunoSEQ multiplex PCR; TCRdb keeps in-frame clones, though not all of them. The data hold 200,000 to 300,000 clones, with roughly 80% observed a single time. This clone has only a few counts. This sequence joins TRBV10-3 and TRBJ2-1, with TRBD2 matching 13 bases. The source of this sequence is a man aged 60 to 75 with acute or convalescent COVID-19. The material sequenced was peripheral blood. CDR3: CATSGTSGDNEQFF. DNA for the CDR3: TGTGCCACCAGCGGGACTAGCGGGGACAATGAGCAGTTCTTC.